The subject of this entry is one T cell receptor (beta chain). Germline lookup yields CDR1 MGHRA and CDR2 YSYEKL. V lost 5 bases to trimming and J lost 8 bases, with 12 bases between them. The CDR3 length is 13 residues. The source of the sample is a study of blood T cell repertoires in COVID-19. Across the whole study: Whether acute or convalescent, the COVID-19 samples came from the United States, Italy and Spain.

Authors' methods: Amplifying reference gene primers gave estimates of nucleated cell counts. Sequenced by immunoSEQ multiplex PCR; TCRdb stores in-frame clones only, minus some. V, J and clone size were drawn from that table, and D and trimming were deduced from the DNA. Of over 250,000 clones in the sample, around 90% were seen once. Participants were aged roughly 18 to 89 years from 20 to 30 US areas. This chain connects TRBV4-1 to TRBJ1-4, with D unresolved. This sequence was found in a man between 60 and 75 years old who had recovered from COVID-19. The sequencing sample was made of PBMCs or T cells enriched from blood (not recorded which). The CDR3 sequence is CASSGQSWEKLFF. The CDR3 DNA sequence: TGCGCCAGCAGCGGGCAAAGTTGGGAAAAACTGTTTTTT.